These 30 T cell receptor beta chains were sequenced from one sample in a study of cytomegalovirus exposure and HLA in healthy donors. Some clones are missing from TCRdb's copy, which holds only in-frame ones; the method was immunoSEQ multiplex PCR. The repertoire includes 100,000 or so clones, around 87% of them detected once, and about 4% sits in the top ten. The sequenced material came from PBMCs. The receptor set was obtained from a woman aged 18-35 years in good health and CMV-seropositive.

The chain links TRBV27 to TRBJ2-7; a possible D gene is TRBD2 (5 bases). V lost 5 bases and J lost 2, with 10 bases in between. CDR3 length: 13 residues. Per germline, CDR1 MNHEY and CDR2 SMNVEV (reference sequence). The CDR3 DNA reads TGTGCCAGCAGTCGTAGCGCGACCTACGAGCAGTACTTC. Translated: CASSRSATYEQYF.

This sequence joins TRBV9 and TRBJ1-2, with D unresolved. Germline V gives CDR1 SGDLS, CDR2 YYNGEE. This CDR3 comprises 15 residues. The V gene lost 6 bases and the J gene lost 4 bases, with 19 bases spanning the gap. The DNA of the CDR3 is TGTGCCAGCACACCCCAGGCTGTAGACACCTATGGCTACACCTTC. Translation gives CASTPQAVDTYGYTF.

This clone was detected once. The chain links TRBV19 to TRBJ2-2; D gene uncertain. Trimming removed 1 base from V and 6 bases from J, with 12 bases in between. The CDR3 is 15 residues long. The germline CDR1 and CDR2 sequences are LNHDA and SQIVND (reference sequence). CDR3 sequence: CASSIGYSPAGELFF. The CDR3 DNA follows: TGTGCCAGTAGTATAGGGTACAGCCCCGCCGGGGAGCTGTTTTTT.

The chain has TRBV7-9 and TRBJ1-1; 7 nucleotides match TRBD1. J was trimmed by 8 bases and V by 3 bases; bases with no gene match: 3. The CDR3 is made up of 12 amino acids. CDR1 is SEHNR, CDR2 FQNEAQ, per germline (reference sequence). The CDR3 loop reads CASSFSDREAFF. The CDR3 nucleotides are TGTGCCAGCAGCTTCTCGGACAGGGAAGCTTTCTTT.

The chain recombines TRBV27 with TRBJ1-5, with D possibly TRBD1 on 5 matching bases. Germline lookup yields CDR1 MNHEY and CDR2 SMNVEV (reference sequence). V was pared by 3 bases and J by 6 bases, with 12 bases between. This CDR3 comprises 14 residues. CDR3 nucleotide sequence: TGTGCCAGCAGTTTCCAGGGTTACAGTCAGCCCCAGCATTTT. Protein product: CASSFQGYSQPQHF.

V and J are TRBV30 and TRBJ2-1, with 7 bases lining up with TRBD2. Losses at the gene ends were 0 bases for V and 4 bases for J; bases not matched to a gene: 9. Germline V gives CDR1 GTSNPN, CDR2 SVGIG (reference sequence). This CDR3 region has 16 residues. As DNA, the CDR3 is TGTGCCTGGAGTGTATCGGAACTAGCGTTGTACAATGAGCAGTTCTTC. This translates into CAWSVSELALYNEQFF.

The chain has TRBV2 and TRBJ2-1; TRBD2 matches at 7 bases. Looked up from germline, CDR1 is SNHLY and CDR2 is FYNNEI. V was clipped by 4 bases and J by 5 bases; unmatched bases: 5. This CDR3 is 14 amino acids long. DNA of the CDR3: TGTGCCAGCAGTGGGGTAGCGGGTCACAATGAGCAGTTCTTC. Its translation is CASSGVAGHNEQFF.

V gene TRBV6-5 combines with J gene TRBJ2-7; TRBD2 might be the D (5 bases). The V end was cut by 7 bases, the J end by 3 bases, with 13 bases between. Germline V lookup: CDR1 MNHEY, CDR2 SVGAGI. CDR3 size: 13 residues. The CDR3 loop reads CASTEGPHYEQYF. DNA for the CDR3: TGTGCCAGCACTGAGGGCCCCCACTACGAGCAGTACTTC.

The chain joins TRBV28 to TRBJ2-7; no reliable D call. CDR1 is MDHEN and CDR2 is SYDVKM in the germline V gene. V lost 8 bases, J lost 2 bases, and 7 bases lay in between. CDR3 length: 11 amino acids. This CDR3 is CASPSAYEQYF. DNA for the CDR3: TGTGCCAGCCCCAGTGCCTACGAGCAGTACTTC.

In its sample, this clone was seen once. The rearrangement joins TRBV4-2 to TRBJ2-4; D ambiguous. V gave up 0 bases and J gave up 5 bases, with 11 bases separating them. This CDR3 region has 15 residues. Looked up from germline, CDR1 is LGHNA and CDR2 is YNFKEQ. CDR3 nucleotide sequence: TGTGCCAGCAGCCAAGAAGTCCTCTCGGAAAACATTCAGTACTTC. Translation gives CASSQEVLSENIQYF.

The table lists this clone with a count of one. V and J are TRBV5-4 and TRBJ1-4, with D maybe TRBD1 (6 bases). This CDR3 is 16 amino acids long. Trimming removed 3 bases from V and 6 bases from J, with 18 bases in between. The germline gives CDR1 SGHNT, CDR2 YYREEE (reference sequence). CDR3 in amino acids: CASSSRGGPGHEKLFF. The CDR3 DNA sequence: TGTGCCAGCAGCTCGCGCGGGGGCCCCGGACATGAAAAACTGTTTTTT.

The chain couples TRBV27 to TRBJ2-5, with 7 bases lining up with TRBD1. Germline lookup yields CDR1 MNHEY and CDR2 SMNVEV (reference sequence). After removal of 0 bases from V and 0 bases from J, the junction contained 7 bases not matched to a gene. This CDR3 contains 17 residues. The CDR3 DNA reads as TGTGCCAGCAGTTTATCGATCGGGGACAGACACCAAGAGACCCAGTACTTC. Protein sequence: CASSLSIGDRHQETQYF.

V gene TRBV6-1 combines with J gene TRBJ1-2; D not resolved. Germline CDR1 MNHNS, CDR2 SASEGT. Trimming took 2 bases from V and 8 from J, leaving 12 bases between them. The CDR3 is 13 amino acids. The CDR3, as DNA: TGTGCCAGCAGTGAATCTGGCCCGCTGGGCTACACCTTC. The encoded protein is CASSESGPLGYTF.

This clone was seen once. This chain links TRBV6-6 with TRBJ2-7; tentatively, D is TRBD2 (6 bases). The length of the CDR3 is 14 residues. Looked up from germline, CDR1 is MNHNY and CDR2 is SVGAGI (reference sequence). The ends were cut back, 5 bases at V and 3 bases at J, with 14 bases in the middle. The CDR3 region is CASSQTGTYYEQYF. DNA of the CDR3: TGTGCCAGCAGTCAGACCGGGACTTACTACGAGCAGTACTTC.

The chain carries TRBV7-3 and TRBJ2-3; a weak D match, TRBD2 (6 bases). V was cut by 6 bases and J by 7 bases, with 11 bases left in between. The CDR3 runs to 12 residues. CDR1 SGHTA and CDR2 FQGTGA come from the germline V gene. In DNA, the CDR3 is TGTGCCAGCAGTCGGGGGAGTCATACGCAGTATTTT. It codes for CASSRGSHTQYF.

The rearrangement joins TRBV6-5 to TRBJ2-7, with a tentative D call TRBD2 (6 bases). With 4 bases removed from V and 2 bases from J, the gap between germline ends came to 9 bases. Germline-derived CDR1 and CDR2 are MNHEY and SVGAGI. The CDR3 totals 13 residues. The CDR3 sequence: CASSWRGAYEQYF. DNA for the CDR3: TGTGCCAGCAGTTGGAGGGGCGCCTACGAGCAGTACTTC.

The chain joins TRBV7-2 to TRBJ1-5; TRBD1 aligns across 9 bases. Per germline, CDR1 SGHTA and CDR2 FQGNSA. The CDR3 has 17 residues. The J segment lost 5 bases and the V segment lost 4 bases, leaving 12 bases of the junction unmatched. CDR3 DNA: TGTGCCAGCAGCTCATTACCCTGGACAGGGGCCGATCAGCCCCAGCATTTT. Translated, it gives CASSSLPWTGADQPQHF. The full variable domain, completed using reference TRBV7-2 and TRBJ1-5, is GAGVSQSPSNKVTEKGKDVELRCDPISGHTALYWYRQSLGQGLEFLIYFQGNSAPDKSGLPSDRFSAERTGGSVSTLTIQRTQQEDSAVYLCASSSLPWTGADQPQHFGDGTRLSIL.

The V call is TRBV27, the J call TRBJ2-7; 8 bases line up with TRBD1. Germline trimming cut 3 bases from V and 5 bases from J; bases unmatched to any gene: 9. The CDR3 loop spans 15 amino acids. Germline V gene data show CDR1 as MNHEY and CDR2 as SMNVEV (reference sequence). CDR3 in amino acids: CASSFRQGARDEQYF. The DNA for the CDR3 is TGTGCCAGCAGTTTTAGGCAGGGGGCGCGTGACGAGCAGTACTTC.

This chain links TRBV6-5 with TRBJ1-2; possibly TRBD1 for D (5 bases). CDR3 length: 14 amino acids. Germline assignment: CDR1 MNHEY and CDR2 SVGAGI. With 6 bases removed from V and 8 bases from J, the gap between germline ends came to 19 bases. The CDR3 region is CASSSPTETRGYTF. The CDR3 nucleotides are TGTGCCAGCAGCTCCCCGACAGAAACGCGGGGCTACACCTTC.

The chain carries TRBV7-9 and TRBJ1-1; TRBD1 matches at 7 bases. The V gene's germline CDR1 is SEHNR and CDR2 FQNEAQ (reference sequence). V lost 5 bases to trimming and J lost 1 base; unmatched junction nucleotides: 7. This CDR3 has 15 residues. CDR3 sequence (DNA): TGTGCCAGCAGCATAGAACAGGGGCCGAACACTGAAGCTTTCTTT. It yields the protein CASSIEQGPNTEAFF.

The chain uses TRBV28 and TRBJ2-1; TRBD2 matches at 8 bases. Losses at the gene ends were 1 base for V and 5 bases for J; bases not matched to a gene: 4. This CDR3 spans 15 amino acids. Germline CDR1 reads MDHEN; CDR2 reads SYDVKM. The DNA for the CDR3 is TGTGCCAGCAGTTTATTCAGCGGGAGCCACAATGAGCAGTTCTTC. It codes for CASSLFSGSHNEQFF.

The V and J genes are TRBV4-1 and TRBJ2-7; the match to TRBD2 covers 10 bases. The CDR3 runs to 16 residues. Germline V CDR1 and CDR2: MGHRA, YSYEKL. The V segment lost 0 bases and the J segment 5 bases; nucleotides outside the gene matches: 7. CDR3 nucleotides: TGCGCCAGCAGCCAAGATGTCCTAGCGGGAGTTCACGAGCAGTACTTC. This encodes CASSQDVLAGVHEQYF.

The V call is TRBV7-8, the J call TRBJ2-7; TRBD2 matches 7 bases. This CDR3 spans 15 amino acids. CDR1 is SGHVS and CDR2 is FQNEAQ in the germline V gene. With 0 bases clipped from V and 7 bases from J, the junction kept 9 bases outside the gene matches. The CDR3 region is CASSLAGGGAREQYF. The CDR3 DNA is TGTGCCAGCAGCTTAGCGGGGGGAGGGGCAAGGGAGCAGTACTTC.

V is TRBV4-1 and J is TRBJ2-1; D may be TRBD1 (6 bases). V was clipped by 1 base and J by 9 bases, with 16 bases between them. CDR3 length: 15 residues. Germline values: CDR1 MGHRA, CDR2 YSYEKL. The CDR3 DNA is TGCGCCAGCAGCCAAGCGGACAGTCACGTTGGTGAGCAGTTCTTC. Translated: CASSQADSHVGEQFF.

This chain's CDR3 is CASSQEAGDPYEQYF. The CDR3, as DNA: TGTGCCAGCAGCCAAGAAGCGGGAGACCCCTACGAGCAGTACTTC. The chain recombines TRBV4-2 with TRBJ2-7, with 8 bases matching TRBD2. Trimming at V came to 0 bases and at J to 2 bases, leaving 3 bases not matched to a gene. Germline CDR1 LGHNA, CDR2 YNFKEQ. This CDR3 region has 15 residues.

This clone was counted once. The chain carries TRBV5-1 and TRBJ2-3; D unclear. V lost 4 bases to trimming and J lost 5 bases, with 5 bases between them. The CDR3 runs to 11 residues. Germline assignment: CDR1 SGHRS and CDR2 YFSETQ. The CDR3 bases are TGCGCCAGCAGCCAGGAAGATACGCAGTATTTT. This encodes CASSQEDTQYF.

This chain uses TRBV6-6 with TRBJ2-7; D is possibly TRBD2 (6 bases). With 5 bases removed from V and 0 bases from J, the gap between germline ends came to 17 bases. Per germline, CDR1 MNHNY and CDR2 SVGAGI (reference sequence). The CDR3 covers 16 residues. CDR3 coding DNA: TGTGCCAGCAGTGACTTGCGGGGTCCAGGCTCCTACGAGCAGTACTTC. Amino acids: CASSDLRGPGSYEQYF.

The genes are TRBV5-1 and TRBJ2-7, with TRBD1 matching 9 bases. The germline V gene has CDR1 SGHRS and CDR2 YFSETQ. The ends lost 3 bases at V and 3 bases at J; junction bases unmatched: 10. The CDR3 has 16 amino acids. In DNA, the CDR3 is TGCGCCAGCAGCTCGACCCCGGGACAGGGTCACTACGAGCAGTACTTC. Translation: CASSSTPGQGHYEQYF.

J is TRBJ2-1 and V is TRBV9; 7 positions match TRBD2. The trim removed 0 bases at V and 0 bases at J, leaving 6 bases unmatched. Germline CDR1 is SGDLS and CDR2 is YYNGEE. The CDR3 consists of 17 residues. CDR3 sequence reads: CASSVDPGGYSYNEQFF. The CDR3, as DNA: TGTGCCAGCAGCGTAGATCCGGGGGGATACTCCTACAATGAGCAGTTCTTC.

The gene calls are TRBV7-8 and TRBJ2-1; tentatively, D is TRBD2 (5 bases). CDR3 length: 13 amino acids. V shed 0 bases and J shed 10 bases, with 10 bases lying between them. CDR1 and CDR2 from the germline V gene are SGHVS and FQNEAQ. CDR3 in DNA: TGTGCCAGCAGCTTAGCCACCCGACTAGAGCAGTTCTTC. Amino acid sequence: CASSLATRLEQFF.